What follows is one T cell receptor beta chain and its context. Its antigen is undetermined. The method was immunoSEQ multiplex PCR; TCRdb's version includes in-frame clones alone and lacks a portion of them. The sample holds approximately 160,000 clones, about 96% seen once. The data are from a study of cytomegalovirus exposure and HLA in healthy donors. The ends lost 4 bases at V and 3 bases at J; junction bases unmatched: 7. Germline-derived CDR1 and CDR2 are MGHRA and YSYEKL. This CDR3 region has 16 residues. Study conclusions and caveats: TCR beta chains numbering some 160 were designated cytomegalovirus-associated.

This receptor was taken from a woman between 18 and 29 years old in good health and CMV-seronegative. The sample taken for sequencing was PBMCs. The chain is built from TRBV4-1 and TRBJ2-3; 10 nucleotides agree with TRBD2. The CDR3 sequence is CASSPHMTSGTDTQYF. The CDR3 DNA reads as TGCGCCAGCAGCCCCCATATGACTAGCGGGACAGATACGCAGTATTTT.